The rows below give T cell receptor beta chains drawn from one sample of a study of T-cell memory formation after mild COVID-19. Via MiXCR, TCRdb re-called the 5' RACE reads, giving one row per CDR3 protein. This sample has 150,000 to 200,000 distinct CDR3 sequences, with around a tenth found just once. The sequencing input was PBMCs or a T cell subset sorted from them (not recorded which). The receptors shown here come from a man aged 18 to 29 who had mild COVID-19 (a few samples of this study predate the infection). Cell type and time point are not known. Each CDR3 is given without its conserved first and last residue. A D gene is named only where the DNA matches it firmly. Where a row states a size, it is once, few, many or the class of an expanded clone; other rows omit it.

j_call | v_call | clone_size | d_call | cdr3_aa
TRBJ1-1 | TRBV2 | few | NA | ASAGTRNTEAF
TRBJ1-2 | TRBV7-2 | NA | TRBD1 | ASRAQGGFGGYT
TRBJ2-3 | TRBV15 | NA | TRBD2 | ATSREPLAGAITDTQY
TRBJ2-4 | TRBV19 | many | NA | ASGGGLGIQY
TRBJ1-2 | TRBV7-2 | NA | NA | ASSKADGFNYGYT
TRBJ2-5 | TRBV3-1 | few | NA | ASGQQGEETQY
TRBJ2-3 | TRBV21-1 | few | NA | ASTRRGPGTDTQY
TRBJ2-5 | TRBV5-1 | NA | NA | ASSLGPTIKETQY
TRBJ1-2 | TRBV4-3 | few | NA | ASSPGWGRNYGYT
TRBJ1-2 | TRBV5-1 | few | TRBD1 | ASSSGQAYGYT
TRBJ1-2 | TRBV7-8 | few | NA | ASSLPPTGGYT
TRBJ1-2 | TRBV12-3/TRBV12-4 | many | NA | ASSLVDYHGYT
TRBJ2-7 | TRBV7-9 | NA | TRBD1 | ASSLQGDSYEQY
TRBJ1-2 | TRBV7-2 | many | NA | ASSLVGGDYGYT
TRBJ2-3 | TRBV7-2 | many | NA | ASSPKGTDTQY
TRBJ1-2 | TRBV28 | NA | NA | ASRQGNYYGYT
TRBJ2-7 | TRBV24-1 | few | NA | ATSDMGEDLYEQY
TRBJ1-1 | TRBV20-1 | NA | NA | SARGAGIGLDTEAF
TRBJ1-4 | TRBV11-2 | many | NA | ASSPSGLGEKLF
TRBJ2-5 | TRBV10-3 | few | NA | AISGVNQETQY